The entry below describes one T cell receptor beta chain. Its antigen remains unidentified. The sample comes from a study of blood T cells in healthy people across ages. CDR3 length: 15 amino acids. With 5 bases removed from V and 5 bases from J, the gap between germline ends came to 16 bases. Then a second PCR, running about 6 to 12 cycles, was carried out with a sample-barcoded 5' primer and a J-beta primer mix. In TCRdb, the 5' RACE reads were re-called with MiXCR into one record per CDR3 protein. In the table there are about 1 million distinct CDR3 sequences, 45% of which are singletons. Study outcomes and limitations: Donors of long life had a larger count of naive CD4+ cells and greater diversity than aged donors. Diversity was estimated from one million T cells, and these estimates were considered underestimates. CMV status of donors was unknown, possibly confounding expanded clonotype changes.

The sample taken for sequencing was blood. This TCR derives from a woman aged 55 to 70 in good health. The rearrangement links TRBV12-3 or TRBV12-4 to TRBJ2-1; possible D gene TRBD2, 6 bases. The CDR3 region is CASSPLALKDNEQFF. The CDR3 region has the DNA TGTGCCAGCAGTCCTCTAGCGTTGAAGGACAATGAGCAGTTCTTC.